This T cell receptor beta chain was profiled in a study of patients and donors after allogeneic stem cell transplantation. TCRdb reprocessed the RT-PCR reads with MiXCR, giving one entry per CDR3 protein. Of roughly 880,000 distinct CDR3 sequences in the sample, under 20% were seen once. The germline CDR1 and CDR2 sequences are MNHEY and SVGEGT. V gave up 5 bases and J gave up 0 bases, with 11 bases separating them. CDR3 length: 16 residues. V usage is TRBV6-2 or TRBV6-3 and J usage is TRBJ1-6; unclear D gene. The TCR comes from a human donor who was either an allogeneic HSCT recipient or a stem cell or donor lymphocyte infusion donor (not recorded which). It is not recorded whose cells these are; they may come from a transplant donor. Sequenced input: blood, either unsorted or a sorted T cell fraction (not recorded which). CDR3 nucleotides: TGTGCCAGCAGTATCTCCGGCTCCTCCTATAATTCACCCCTCCACTTT. It translates to CASSISGSSYNSPLHF.